The 27 T cell receptor beta chains below all came from one sample that was sequenced in a study of control samples from healthy donors and cancer patients. Here immunoSEQ multiplex PCR was the method, and the copy in TCRdb shows in-frame clones only, minus some. The data show about 180,000 clones, with around 87% seen just once and 1.3% to 1.5% held by the top ten. The material sequenced was blood. Source of these receptors: a woman aged 45-65 years in good health.

The chain carries TRBV30 and TRBJ1-5; TRBD1 matches 7 bases. This CDR3 is built from 13 residues. CDR1 and CDR2 from the germline V gene are GTSNPN and SVGIG (reference sequence). Unmatched junction bases numbered 6, after V lost 3 bases and J lost 7 bases. CDR3 sequence reads: CAWSTGVFQPQHF. The CDR3 bases are TGTGCCTGGAGCACAGGGGTTTTCCAGCCCCAGCATTTT. The whole variable domain, filled in from reference TRBV30 and TRBJ1-5, reads SQTIHQWPATLVQPVGSPLSLECTVEGTSNPNLYWYRQAAGRGLQLLFYSVGIGQISSEVPQNLSASRPQDRQFILSSKKLLLSDSGFYLCAWSTGVFQPQHFGDGTRLSIL.

V and J are TRBV24-1 and TRBJ2-2; D uncertain. The V and J ends lost 1 base and 0 bases respectively, with 8 bases between them. The CDR3 runs to 16 residues. The germline CDR1 and CDR2 sequences are KGHDR and SFDVKD. CDR3 sequence: CATSDLKVANTGELFF. The CDR3 nucleotides read TGTGCCACCAGTGATTTAAAGGTAGCGAACACCGGGGAGCTGTTTTTT.

The count of this clone is one. The V call is TRBV5-4, the J call TRBJ2-3; tentatively, D is TRBD2 (7 bases). The CDR3 runs 15 residues. CDR1 SGHNT and CDR2 YYREEE come from the germline V gene (reference sequence). V was clipped by 2 bases and J by 5 bases, with 15 bases between them. The CDR3 spells CASSLGGGARDTQYF. The CDR3 DNA reads as TGTGCCAGCAGCTTAGGTGGGGGGGCAAGAGATACGCAGTATTTT. The whole variable domain, remainder taken from reference TRBV5-4 and TRBJ2-3, is ETGVTQSPTHLIKTRGQQVTLRCSSQSGHNTVSWYQQALGQGPQFIFQYYREEENGRGNFPPRFSGLQFPNYSSELNVNALELDDSALYLCASSLGGGARDTQYFGPGTRLTVL.

J is TRBJ1-6 and V is TRBV9, with 7 bases that match TRBD1. Looked up from germline, CDR1 is SGDLS and CDR2 is YYNGEE. Losses at the gene ends were 3 bases for V and 10 bases for J; bases not matched to a gene: 7. The CDR3 length is 14 residues. The CDR3 here is CASSAQGRRSPLHF. In DNA, the CDR3 is TGTGCCAGCAGCGCACAGGGGAGGCGATCACCCCTCCACTTT.

The sample holds one count of this clone. The chain employs TRBV4-3 and TRBJ1-1; D not certain. The CDR3 is 14 residues long. Trimming pared 0 bases from V and 6 bases from J, leaving 11 bases between. The V gene's germline CDR1 is LGHNA and CDR2 YSLEER. This chain's CDR3 is CASSQEVRIAEAFF. CDR3 DNA: TGCGCCAGCAGCCAAGAGGTAAGGATCGCTGAAGCTTTCTTT.

The CDR3 DNA follows: TGTGCCAGCTCACCAATCAGAGATACGCAGTATTTT. Translation: CASSPIRDTQYF. The rearrangement joins TRBV18 to TRBJ2-3, with D hard to call. Germline CDR1 KGHSH, CDR2 LQKENI. The CDR3 loop spans 12 amino acids. V lost 2 bases to trimming and J lost 5 bases, with 5 bases between them.

The chain couples TRBV4-2 to TRBJ1-2; no clear D. Trimming took 4 bases from V and 4 from J, leaving 13 bases between them. This CDR3 has 14 amino acids. CDR1 and CDR2 from the germline V gene are LGHNA and YNFKEQ. The CDR3 loop reads CASSRSREGYGYTF. The CDR3 DNA sequence: TGTGCCAGCAGCCGTAGCCGGGAGGGCTATGGCTACACCTTC.

The chain couples TRBV28 to TRBJ2-1, with 10 bases matching TRBD2. Germline CDR1 and CDR2: MDHEN and SYDVKM. The V gene end was trimmed by 4 bases and the J gene end by 4 bases; junction bases not matched to a gene: 10. The CDR3 has 17 amino acids. The CDR3 bases are TGTGCCAGCAGTTCCCCGATACTAGCGGGAAAATACAATGAGCAGTTCTTC. Its protein product is CASSSPILAGKYNEQFF.

The genes are TRBV18 and TRBJ2-7; D is possibly TRBD2 (6 bases). The length of the CDR3 is 14 residues. The germline CDR1 and CDR2 sequences are KGHSH and LQKENI. V lost 6 bases to trimming and J lost 3 bases, with 15 bases between them. This CDR3 is CASSQNSGYYEQYF. CDR3 DNA: TGTGCCAGCTCTCAAAATAGCGGTTACTACGAGCAGTACTTC.

This clone was observed once. V usage is TRBV30 and J usage is TRBJ1-1; tentative D call: TRBD1 (6 bases). Germline lookup yields CDR1 GTSNPN and CDR2 SVGIG (reference sequence). This CDR3 spans 15 amino acids. V shed 3 bases and J shed 0 bases, with 14 bases lying between them. The CDR3 loop reads CAWRTLTGMNTEAFF. The DNA of the CDR3 is TGTGCCTGGAGAACCTTGACAGGCATGAACACTGAAGCTTTCTTT.

The V gene is TRBV11-3, the J gene TRBJ1-1, with D possibly being TRBD1 (6 bases). The CDR3 is 15 amino acids. V was trimmed by 5 bases and J by 6 bases, leaving 19 bases between them. The V gene's germline CDR1 is SGHNT and CDR2 YENEEA. The DNA for the CDR3 is TGTGCCAGCAGCCCTAGGGGGGGCCTCGCCGCTGAAGCTTTCTTT. It yields the protein CASSPRGGLAAEAFF.

V and J are TRBV12-3 or TRBV12-4 and TRBJ2-2; no definite D call. V lost 8 bases to trimming and J lost 3 bases, with 7 bases between them. The CDR3 contains 12 residues. In nucleotides, the CDR3 is TGTGCCAGCCCGTCCTACACCGGGGAGCTGTTTTTT. Translation gives CASPSYTGELFF.

The rearrangement links TRBV27 to TRBJ1-1; D not resolved. Trimming pared 6 bases from V and 4 bases from J, leaving 12 bases between. Germline CDR1 and CDR2: MNHEY and SMNVEV (reference sequence). CDR3 length: 13 amino acids. The CDR3 loop reads CASSVTSFTEAFF. For the CDR3, the DNA is TGTGCCAGCAGCGTAACGTCCTTCACTGAAGCTTTCTTT.

This chain joins TRBV6-6 and TRBJ1-1; TRBD1 agrees at 8 bases. J was trimmed by 6 bases and V by 7 bases; bases with no gene match: 10. Germline CDR1 and CDR2: MNHNY and SVGAGI (reference sequence). This CDR3 is built from 14 residues. DNA for the CDR3: TGTGCCAGCAACCAACAGGGGGGTTTGTCTGAAGCTTTCTTT. It encodes CASNQQGGLSEAFF.

The chain links TRBV6-5 to TRBJ1-1; 10 nucleotides align to TRBD1. Germline values: CDR1 MNHEY, CDR2 SVGAGI. V lost 6 bases, J lost 4 bases, and 5 bases stayed unmatched. The CDR3 covers 14 residues. Here the CDR3 DNA reads TGTGCCAGCAGGCGGGGACAGGGGACCACTGAAGCTTTCTTT. Translated: CASRRGQGTTEAFF.

This rearrangement joins TRBV5-1 to TRBJ2-7; 9 positions match TRBD1. This CDR3 has 16 residues. Trimming took 4 bases from V and 2 from J; bases not matched to a gene: 10. Per the germline V gene, CDR1 is SGHRS and CDR2 is YFSETQ. The CDR3 loop is CASSPLRDREPYEQYF. CDR3 DNA: TGCGCCAGCAGCCCCCTCCGGGACAGGGAACCCTACGAGCAGTACTTC.

The chain links TRBV5-1 to TRBJ2-1, with 10 bases lining up with TRBD2. Germline trimming cut 3 bases from V and 0 bases from J; bases unmatched to any gene: 6. This CDR3 region has 17 residues. Germline V gene sequence: CDR1 SGHRS, CDR2 YFSETQ. CDR3: CASSWAASGSSYNEQFF. In nucleotides, the CDR3 is TGCGCCAGCAGCTGGGCCGCTAGCGGGAGCTCCTACAATGAGCAGTTCTTC.

The chain recombines TRBV12-3 or TRBV12-4 with TRBJ2-1, with 7 positions matching TRBD2. The CDR3 loop spans 12 amino acids. Trimming removed 7 bases from V and 9 bases from J; junction bases left unmatched: 6. The CDR3 DNA is TGTGCCAGCATCCCCCCGGGGGGTGAGCAGTTCTTC. It specifies CASIPPGGEQFF.

The chain uses TRBV16 and TRBJ1-2; D call uncertain. The V gene lost 1 base and the J gene lost 0 bases, with 9 bases spanning the gap. This CDR3 is 15 amino acids long. CDR1 and CDR2 (germline): KGHSY, FQNENV. The CDR3 loop reads CASSQLPLTNYGYTF. The CDR3 nucleotides are TGTGCCAGCAGCCAATTACCGCTCACTAACTATGGCTACACCTTC.

The CDR3 nucleotides read TGTGCCAGTAGTATGGGCAGGGGGCTCAGCACAGATACGCAGTATTTT. Its translation is CASSMGRGLSTDTQYF. The J gene is TRBJ2-3, the V gene TRBV19; 8 bases align to TRBD1. The germline CDR1 and CDR2 sequences are LNHDA and SQIVND (reference sequence). This CDR3 region has 16 residues. The V and J ends lost 3 bases and 0 bases, in that order; junction bases with no gene match: 5.

The V gene is TRBV2, the J gene TRBJ2-5; 8 bases map to TRBD1. The CDR3 contains 12 residues. The V gene's germline CDR1 is SNHLY and CDR2 FYNNEI. Losses at the gene ends were 11 bases for V and 5 bases for J; bases not matched to a gene: 7. The CDR3, as DNA: TGTGCCGGACAGGGAATTGGGGAGACCCAGTACTTC. It codes for CAGQGIGETQYF.

This CDR3 reads CAISLDDSYGYTF. The CDR3 region has the DNA TGTGCCATCTCCCTAGACGATAGTTATGGCTACACCTTC. The rearrangement uses TRBV10-3 and TRBJ1-2; D remains ambiguous. Germline V gives CDR1 ENHRY, CDR2 SYGVKD. Trimming took 8 bases from V and 5 from J, leaving 15 bases between them. CDR3 size: 13 residues.

As regards this clone: Within the sample, other DNA sequences also encode this same CDR3. The J gene is TRBJ1-1, the V gene TRBV5-1; weak D call: TRBD1 (5 bases). Germline CDR1 reads SGHRS; CDR2 reads YFSETQ. CDR3 size: 13 residues. Trimming shortened V by 4 bases and J by 1 base, and 8 bases separated the two germline ends. Here the CDR3 reads CASSPTANTEAFF. The DNA of the CDR3 is TGCGCCAGCAGCCCGACAGCGAACACTGAAGCTTTCTTT.

The chain has TRBV10-3 and TRBJ1-2; TRBD1 agrees at 8 bases. J gave up 7 bases and V 0 bases, and 7 bases lay outside the gene matches. The CDR3 runs to 15 residues. Germline V lookup: CDR1 ENHRY, CDR2 SYGVKD. DNA for the CDR3: TGTGCCATCAGTGAGTCGCCCGCAGGGGGCTTTGGCTACACCTTC. It translates to CAISESPAGGFGYTF.

V gene TRBV15 combines with J gene TRBJ1-5; TRBD1 is a possible D gene (6 bases). This CDR3 contains 14 residues. The germline V gene encodes CDR1 LNHNV and CDR2 YYDKDF (reference sequence). Trimming took off 3 bases at V and 3 bases at J, with 9 bases between the two ends. This CDR3 is CATSRGADNQPQHF. CDR3 nucleotides: TGTGCCACCAGCAGGGGGGCGGACAATCAGCCCCAGCATTTT.

The chain uses TRBV11-2 and TRBJ1-1; tentatively, D is TRBD1 (6 bases). V dropped 5 bases and J dropped 1 base, with 20 bases sitting between them. CDR3 length: 17 residues. CDR1 is SGHAT, CDR2 FQNNGV, per germline. The CDR3 reads CASSPYGQRGWNTEAFF. Written as DNA, the CDR3 is TGTGCCAGCAGCCCATACGGTCAGAGGGGGTGGAACACTGAAGCTTTCTTT.

The chain joins TRBV29-1 to TRBJ1-2; D is unclear. The CDR3 is 12 amino acids. Trimming stripped 4 bases from V and 3 bases from J, with 9 bases between. The V gene's germline CDR1 is SQVTM and CDR2 ANQGSEA. The CDR3 protein is CSVAKGDYGYTF. DNA for the CDR3: TGCAGCGTTGCTAAGGGTGACTATGGCTACACCTTC.